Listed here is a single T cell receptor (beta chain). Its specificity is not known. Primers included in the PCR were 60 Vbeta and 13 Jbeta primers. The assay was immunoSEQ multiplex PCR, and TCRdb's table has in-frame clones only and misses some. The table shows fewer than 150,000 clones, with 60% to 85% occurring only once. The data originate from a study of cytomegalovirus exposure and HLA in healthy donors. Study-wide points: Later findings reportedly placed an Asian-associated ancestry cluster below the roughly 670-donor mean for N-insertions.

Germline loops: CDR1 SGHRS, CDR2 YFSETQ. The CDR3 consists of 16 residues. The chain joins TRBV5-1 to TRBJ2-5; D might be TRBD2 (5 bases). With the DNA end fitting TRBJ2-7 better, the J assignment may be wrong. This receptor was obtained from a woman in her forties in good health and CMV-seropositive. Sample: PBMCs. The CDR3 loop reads CASSLEGLTVGYEQYF. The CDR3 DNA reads TGCGCCAGCAGCTTGGAAGGACTTACTGTAGGCTACGAGCAGTACTTC.